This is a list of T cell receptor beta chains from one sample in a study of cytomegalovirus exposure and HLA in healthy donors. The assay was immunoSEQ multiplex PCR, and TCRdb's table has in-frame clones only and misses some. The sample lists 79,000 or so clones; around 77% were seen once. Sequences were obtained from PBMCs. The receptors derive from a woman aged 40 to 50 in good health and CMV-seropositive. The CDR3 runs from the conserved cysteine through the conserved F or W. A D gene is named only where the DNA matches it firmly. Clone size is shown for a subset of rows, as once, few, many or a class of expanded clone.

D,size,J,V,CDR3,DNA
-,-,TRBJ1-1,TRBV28,CASSFRTWGGTEAFF,TGTGCCAGCAGTTTCCGAACGTGGGGGGGAACTGAAGCTTTCTTT
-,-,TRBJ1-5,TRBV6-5,CASSGGPSNQPQHF,TGTGCCAGCAGCGGGGGACCGAGTAATCAGCCCCAGCATTTT
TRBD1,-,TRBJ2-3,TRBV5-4,CASSLTGAADTQYF,TGTGCCAGCAGCTTGACAGGGGCCGCAGATACGCAGTATTTT
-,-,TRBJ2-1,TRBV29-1,CSVVGSTSYNEQFF,TGCAGCGTTGTCGGGAGTACGTCCTACAATGAGCAGTTCTTC
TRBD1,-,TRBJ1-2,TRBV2,CALLSTGDKLTSDANYGYTF,TGTGCCCTCCTCTCGACAGGGGATAAACTCACTTCGGATGCTAACTATGGCTACACCTTC
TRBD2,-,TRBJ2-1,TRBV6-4,CASSDGLAGNNEQFF,TGTGCCAGCAGTGACGGACTAGCGGGAAACAATGAGCAGTTCTTC
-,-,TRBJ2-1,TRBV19,CASSSRYEQFF,TGTGCCAGTAGCTCTAGGTATGAGCAGTTCTTC
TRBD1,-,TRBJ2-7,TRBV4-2,CASSQYRGGYEQYF,TGTGCCAGCAGCCAGTACAGGGGTGGCTACGAGCAGTACTTC
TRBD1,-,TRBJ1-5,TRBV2,CASSKVTGGLKPQHF,TGTGCCAGCAGTAAGGTTACAGGGGGACTAAAGCCCCAGCATTTT
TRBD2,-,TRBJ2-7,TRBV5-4,CASSRGGLAGGPGTYEQYF,TGTGCCAGCAGCAGAGGGGGACTAGCGGGAGGGCCAGGCACCTACGAGCAGTACTTC
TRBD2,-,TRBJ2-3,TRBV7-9,CASSAPFGGSAGTQYF,TGTGCCAGCAGCGCCCCCTTCGGGGGGTCCGCGGGTACGCAGTATTTT
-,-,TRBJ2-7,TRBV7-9,CASSPEGRGRDEQYF,TGTGCCAGCAGCCCAGAGGGCAGGGGCCGGGACGAGCAGTACTTC
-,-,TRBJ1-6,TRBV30,CASTGYTGSYNSPLHF,TGTGCCTCGACAGGATACACCGGCTCCTATAATTCACCCCTCCACTTT
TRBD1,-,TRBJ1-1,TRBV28,CAIARTGENTEAFF,TGTGCCATTGCCCGGACAGGGGAGAACACTGAAGCTTTCTTT
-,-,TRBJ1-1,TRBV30,CAWSVNGRGLNTEAFF,TGTGCCTGGAGTGTAAATGGGCGCGGGTTGAACACTGAAGCTTTCTTT
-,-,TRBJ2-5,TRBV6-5,CASSRTRDSGETQYF,TGTGCCAGCAGTCGTACTCGGGACAGCGGGGAGACCCAGTACTTC
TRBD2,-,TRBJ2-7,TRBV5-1,CAFHPGLASYEQYF,TGCGCCTTCCACCCGGGACTAGCTTCCTACGAGCAGTACTTC
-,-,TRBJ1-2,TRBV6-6,CVGRGAYYGYTF,TGTGTCGGTCGGGGGGCATACTATGGCTACACCTTC
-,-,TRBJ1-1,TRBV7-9,CASSLYRQNTEAFF,TGTGCCAGCAGCTTGTACAGACAGAACACTGAAGCTTTCTTT
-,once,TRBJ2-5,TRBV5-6,CASSLGGRETQYF,TGTGCCAGCAGCTTGGGAGGGCGGGAGACCCAGTACTTC
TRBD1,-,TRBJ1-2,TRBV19,CATWGQLNYGYTF,TGTGCCACCTGGGGACAGCTTAACTATGGCTACACCTTC
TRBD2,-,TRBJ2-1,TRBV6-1,CASNVAGATYNEQFF,TGTGCCAGCAATGTAGCGGGGGCGACTTACAATGAGCAGTTCTTC
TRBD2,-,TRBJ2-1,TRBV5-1,CASSTPGLARGNEQFF,TGCGCCAGCAGCACACCGGGACTAGCGAGGGGCAATGAGCAGTTCTTC
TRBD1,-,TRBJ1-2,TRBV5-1,CASSFGDRADYTF,TGCGCCAGCAGCTTCGGAGACAGGGCTGACTACACCTTC
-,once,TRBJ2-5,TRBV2,CASSSGIGETQYF,TGTGCCAGCAGTTCGGGGATCGGGGAGACCCAGTACTTC
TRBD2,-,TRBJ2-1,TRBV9,CASSVGQRGDYNEQFF,TGTGCCAGCAGCGTAGGTCAGCGGGGCGACTACAATGAGCAGTTCTTC
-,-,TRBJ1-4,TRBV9,CASSAGEREKLFF,TGTGCCAGCTCGGCAGGGGAGCGGGAAAAACTGTTTTTT
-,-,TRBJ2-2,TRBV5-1,CASSGGTDTGELFF,TGCGCCAGCAGCGGAGGGACCGACACCGGGGAGCTGTTTTTT
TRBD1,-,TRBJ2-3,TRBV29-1,CSALEAGTGWVSDTQYF,TGCAGCGCCTTAGAAGCCGGGACAGGTTGGGTATCAGATACGCAGTATTTT
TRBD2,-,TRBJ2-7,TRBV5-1,CASSLGLAGGMGEQYF,TGCGCCAGCAGCTTGGGTCTAGCGGGAGGGATGGGCGAGCAGTACTTC
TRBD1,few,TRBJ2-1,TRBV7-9,CASSLGGFKDREGDNEQFF,TGTGCCAGCAGCTTAGGGGGATTTAAGGACAGGGAAGGGGACAATGAGCAGTTCTTC
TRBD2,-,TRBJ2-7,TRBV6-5,CASRPGLAIYEQYF,TGTGCCAGTAGGCCGGGACTAGCGATTTACGAGCAGTACTTC
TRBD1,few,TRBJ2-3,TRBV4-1,CASSRSTTGVTDTQYF,TGCGCCAGCAGCCGGTCAACTACAGGGGTCACAGATACGCAGTATTTT
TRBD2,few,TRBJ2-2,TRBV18,CASSPLAGGETGELFF,TGTGCCAGCTCACCGCTAGCGGGAGGAGAGACCGGGGAGCTGTTTTTT
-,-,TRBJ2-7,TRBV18,CASSGRGAYEQYF,TGTGCCAGCTCCGGTCGGGGAGCCTACGAGCAGTACTTC
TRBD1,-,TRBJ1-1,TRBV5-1,CASSGGQGMNTEAFF,TGCGCCAGCAGCGGGGGACAGGGCATGAACACTGAAGCTTTCTTT
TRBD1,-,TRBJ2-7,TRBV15,CATSRGTGGSSYEQYF,TGTGCCACCAGCAGAGGCACAGGGGGAAGCTCCTACGAGCAGTACTTC
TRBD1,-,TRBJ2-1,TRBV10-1,CASSESAPRKTGGRNEQFF,TGCGCCAGCAGTGAGTCGGCACCAAGGAAGACAGGGGGCAGGAATGAGCAGTTCTTC
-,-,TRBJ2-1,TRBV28,CASRPEADSSYNEQFF,TGTGCCAGCAGACCGGAAGCGGACAGCTCCTACAATGAGCAGTTCTTC
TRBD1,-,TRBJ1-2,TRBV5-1,CASSFGGQGGYGYTF,TGCGCCAGCAGCTTCGGAGGACAGGGGGGCTATGGCTACACCTTC
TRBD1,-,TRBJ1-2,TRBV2,CASNDGQGARGNYGYTF,TGTGCCAGCAACGACGGACAGGGGGCGCGGGGGAACTATGGCTACACCTTC
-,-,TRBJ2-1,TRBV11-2,CASSGQRQALNEQFF,TGTGCCAGCAGCGGACAAAGACAGGCCCTCAATGAGCAGTTCTTC
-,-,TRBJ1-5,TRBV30,CAWSVGGYQPQHF,TGTGCCTGGAGTGTGGGGGGATATCAGCCCCAGCATTTT
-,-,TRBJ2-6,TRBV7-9,CASSFQGPGANVLTF,TGTGCCAGCAGCTTCCAGGGGCCGGGGGCCAACGTCCTGACTTTC
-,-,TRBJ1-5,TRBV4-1,CASSLHGANSNQPQHF,TGCGCCAGCAGCCTTCACGGTGCGAATAGCAATCAGCCCCAGCATTTT
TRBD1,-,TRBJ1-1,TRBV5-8,CASSHLTGGTEAFF,TGTGCCAGCAGCCACTTGACAGGGGGCACTGAAGCTTTCTTT
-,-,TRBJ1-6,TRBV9,CASSAGVRDSPLHF,TGTGCCAGCAGCGCAGGGGTCAGGGATTCACCCCTCCACTTT